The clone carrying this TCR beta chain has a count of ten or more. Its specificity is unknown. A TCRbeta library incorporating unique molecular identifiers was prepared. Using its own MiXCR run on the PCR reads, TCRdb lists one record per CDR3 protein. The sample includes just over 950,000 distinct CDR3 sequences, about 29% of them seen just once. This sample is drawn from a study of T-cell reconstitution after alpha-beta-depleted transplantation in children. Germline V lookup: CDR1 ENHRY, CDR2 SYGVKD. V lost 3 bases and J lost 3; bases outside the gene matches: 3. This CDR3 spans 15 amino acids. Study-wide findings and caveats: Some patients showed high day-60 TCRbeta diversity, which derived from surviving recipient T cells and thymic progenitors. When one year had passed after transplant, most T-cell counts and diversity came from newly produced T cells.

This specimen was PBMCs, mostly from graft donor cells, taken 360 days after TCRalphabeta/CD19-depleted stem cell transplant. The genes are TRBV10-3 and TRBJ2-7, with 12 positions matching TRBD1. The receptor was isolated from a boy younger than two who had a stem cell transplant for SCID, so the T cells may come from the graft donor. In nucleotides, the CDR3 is TGTGCCATCAGTGACCGGGACAGGGGGCTCTACGAGCAGTACTTC. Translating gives CAISDRDRGLYEQYF.